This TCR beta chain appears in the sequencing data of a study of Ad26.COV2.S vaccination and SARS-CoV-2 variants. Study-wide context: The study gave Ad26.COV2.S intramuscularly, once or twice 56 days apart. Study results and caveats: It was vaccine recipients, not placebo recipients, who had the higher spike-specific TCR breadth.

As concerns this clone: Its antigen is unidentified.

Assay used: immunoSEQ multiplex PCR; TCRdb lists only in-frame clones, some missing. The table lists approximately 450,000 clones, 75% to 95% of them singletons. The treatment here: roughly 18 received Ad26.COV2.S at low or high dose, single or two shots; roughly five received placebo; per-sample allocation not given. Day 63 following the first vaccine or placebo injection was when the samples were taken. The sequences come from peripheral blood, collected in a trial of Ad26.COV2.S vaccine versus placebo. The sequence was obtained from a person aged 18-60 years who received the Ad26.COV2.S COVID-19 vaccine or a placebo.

In DNA form, the CDR3 reads TGTGCCAGCAGTCTCCGACCGGATTTCTATAATTCACCCCTCCACTTT. This translates into CASSLRPDFYNSPLHF. The rearrangement joins TRBV6-2 or TRBV6-3 to TRBJ1-6; D unclear. V was clipped by 5 bases and J by 3 bases, with 14 bases between them. The V gene's germline CDR1 is MNHEY and CDR2 SVGEGT. The CDR3 has 16 amino acids.